This TCR beta chain was observed in a study of T cell clonotyping in hematopoietic cell transplantation. Study conclusions and caveats: No sorting was done, leaving CD4 and CD8 contributions mixed. Pathologically expanded recipient clonotypes increased progressively from day 30 to day 180 as diversity fell. Few recipient clonotypes overlapped donors; over 95% were de novo at given depth.

Sequencing was performed with immunoSEQ multiplex PCR; in TCRdb, only in-frame clones are kept and a portion is missing. Among roughly 15,000 clones listed, roughly 85% were seen once. CDR1 is SEHNR and CDR2 is FQNEAQ in the germline V gene (reference sequence). Trimming at V came to 4 bases and at J to 5 bases, leaving 7 bases not matched to a gene. This CDR3 has 15 amino acids. With regard to this clone: Its antigen remains unknown.

J is TRBJ1-1 and V is TRBV7-9, with 10 positions matching TRBD1. This sequence was found in a woman aged 40 to 55 in good health. Some clones in this sample may be carry-over from other donors' samples. The sequenced sample was peripheral blood mononuclear cells. The CDR3 spells CASSWDRGVLTEAFF. The CDR3 coding sequence is TGTGCCAGCAGCTGGGACAGGGGTGTTTTGACTGAAGCTTTCTTT.